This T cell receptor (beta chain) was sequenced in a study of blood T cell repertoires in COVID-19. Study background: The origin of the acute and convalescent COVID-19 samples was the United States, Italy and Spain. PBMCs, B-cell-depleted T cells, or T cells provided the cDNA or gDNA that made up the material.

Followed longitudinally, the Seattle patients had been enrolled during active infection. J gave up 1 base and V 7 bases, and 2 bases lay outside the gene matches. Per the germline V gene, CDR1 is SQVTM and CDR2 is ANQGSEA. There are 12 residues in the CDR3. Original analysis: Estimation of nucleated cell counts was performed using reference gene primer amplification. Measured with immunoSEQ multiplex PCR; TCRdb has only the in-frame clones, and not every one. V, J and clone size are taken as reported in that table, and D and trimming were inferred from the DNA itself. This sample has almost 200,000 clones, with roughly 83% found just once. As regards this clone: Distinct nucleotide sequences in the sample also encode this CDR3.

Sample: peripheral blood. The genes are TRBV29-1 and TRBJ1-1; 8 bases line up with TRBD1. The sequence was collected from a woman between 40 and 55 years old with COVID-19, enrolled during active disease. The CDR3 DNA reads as TGCAGCGCTGGACAGGGGAACACTGAAGCTTTCTTT. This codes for CSAGQGNTEAFF.